This TCR beta chain was identified in a study of blood T cell repertoires in COVID-19. Adults between about 18 and 89 years of age took part from fewer than 30 US areas. Cohort assignment relied on participant-reported clinical history. Donors in Cohort 3 who had recovered were those with two negative PCRs, healthcare professional clearance, or resolution of their symptoms. Clones were read by immunoSEQ multiplex PCR, and TCRdb kept only the in-frame ones, dropping some. This sample has 300,000 to 400,000 clones, with 85% to 90% found just once. Trimming at V came to 7 bases and at J to 6 bases, leaving 8 bases not matched to a gene. Germline CDR1 SEHNR, CDR2 FQNEAQ (reference sequence). The CDR3 length is 14 residues.

The sequenced sample was PBMCs or T cells enriched from blood (not recorded which). This TCR was sampled from a woman younger than 35 who had recovered from COVID-19. V and J are TRBV7-9 and TRBJ2-2, with TRBD1 identical over 7 bases. CDR3 sequence (DNA): TGTGCCAGCAATACGGGACAGCAGTCCGGGGAGCTGTTTTTT. Protein sequence: CASNTGQQSGELFF. Complete variable domain (other parts from reference TRBV7-9 and TRBJ2-2): DTGVSQNPRHKITKRGQNVTFRCDPISEHNRLYWYRQTLGQGPEFLTYFQNEAQLEKSRLLSDRFSAERPKGSFSTLEIQRTEQGDSAMYLCASNTGQQSGELFFGEGSRLTVL.